This TCR beta chain comes out of a study of blood T cell repertoires in COVID-19. Overall study context: Both acute and convalescent COVID-19 samples were obtained from the United States, Italy and Spain.

Original methodology: Reference gene primer amplification yielded estimated nucleated cell counts. Profiled with immunoSEQ multiplex PCR; TCRdb holds only in-frame clones, not every one. V, J and clone size reflect that table, while D and trimming were determined from the DNA. Here the sample spans roughly 240,000 clones, roughly 90% being singletons. All enrollees were about 18 to 90 years old and from roughly 26 US areas. Clinical history as reported by participants underpinned cohort assignment. This clone appeared a single time. Trimming took 4 bases from V and 6 from J; bases not matched to a gene: 1. This CDR3 is 14 amino acids long. Germline-derived CDR1 and CDR2 are KGHSH and LQKENI.

This chain joins TRBV18 and TRBJ1-6; 9 bases agree with TRBD1. This TCR was recovered from a woman aged 30 to 39 with acute COVID-19. The specimen was PBMCs or T cells enriched from blood (not recorded which). This CDR3 is CASSQTGGNSPLHF. The CDR3 coding sequence is TGTGCCAGCTCACAGACAGGGGGTAATTCACCCCTCCACTTT.